These 14 T cell receptor beta chains came from one sample sequenced in a study of T cell repertoires in cytomegalovirus infection. TCRdb analysed the reads with MiXCR anew, one entry per CDR3 protein. The sample yields hundreds of thousands of distinct CDR3 sequences, roughly 15% seen once. The material sequenced was PBMCs. Source of these receptors: a human donor in good health (CMV status not recorded). Some clones in this sample may be carry-over from other donors' samples.

This clonotype has a count of ten or more. V gene TRBV4-1 combines with J gene TRBJ2-6; the match to TRBD1 covers 7 bases. This CDR3 comprises 16 residues. Germline V CDR1 and CDR2: MGHRA, YSYEKL. The V and J ends lost 3 bases and 2 bases, in that order; junction bases with no gene match: 4. DNA for the CDR3: TGCGCCAGCAGCCAGGACAGGATGACTGGGGCCAACGTCCTGACTTTC. This codes for CASSQDRMTGANVLTF.

This clonotype occurred a few times. This chain connects TRBV5-1 to TRBJ2-2; D possibly matches TRBD1 or TRBD2 (5 bases each). CDR1 is SGHRS, CDR2 YFSETQ, per germline. The length of the CDR3 is 15 residues. The V end was cut by 4 bases, the J end by 6 bases, with 16 bases between. The CDR3 reads CASSPGTGNAGELFF. CDR3 DNA: TGCGCCAGCAGCCCCGGGACGGGCAACGCCGGGGAGCTGTTTTTT.

V gene TRBV6-1 combines with J gene TRBJ1-5; a possible D gene is TRBD1 (6 bases). The CDR3 runs 14 residues. Germline CDR1 is MNHNS and CDR2 is SASEGT. With 6 bases removed from V and 3 bases from J, the gap between germline ends came to 12 bases. In DNA, the CDR3 is TGTGCCAGCAGACCCCCAGGGGACAATCAGCCCCAGCATTTT. Protein sequence: CASRPPGDNQPQHF.

This clonotype was observed a few times. This chain connects TRBV28 to TRBJ1-2; no definite D call. CDR1 and CDR2 (germline): MDHEN, SYDVKM. The V and J ends lost 3 bases and 8 bases respectively, with 10 bases between them. This CDR3 has 12 residues. The CDR3 DNA reads TGTGCCAGCAGTTTGCGGGCTGGGGGCTACACCTTC. The encoded protein is CASSLRAGGYTF.

There are a few counts of this clonotype. The gene calls are TRBV7-9 and TRBJ2-7; a possible D gene is TRBD1 (5 bases). This CDR3 has 12 residues. Deletions cut 5 bases from V and 2 bases from J, with 7 bases between. Germline assignment: CDR1 SEHNR and CDR2 FQNEAQ (reference sequence). The CDR3: CASSRRAYEQYF. The CDR3, as DNA: TGTGCCAGCAGCCGCAGGGCCTACGAGCAGTACTTC.

This sequence joins TRBV6-6 and TRBJ1-6; 7 bases map to TRBD1. Trimming cost V 11 bases and J 5 bases; bases outside gene matches: 9. CDR1 MNHNY and CDR2 SVGAGI come from the germline V gene (reference sequence). This CDR3 has 14 amino acids. The CDR3 DNA follows: TGTGCCGGATGTCCTGACAGGGATAATTCACCCCTCCACTTT. It encodes CAGCPDRDNSPLHF.

The chain uses TRBV10-3 and TRBJ1-2, with D perhaps matching TRBD1 (5 bases). Trimming took 3 bases from V and 7 from J, leaving 12 bases between them. CDR1 and CDR2 from the germline V gene are ENHRY and SYGVKD. The CDR3 totals 13 residues. The CDR3: CAISETGGSGYTF. In DNA form, the CDR3 reads TGTGCCATCAGTGAAACGGGGGGTAGTGGCTACACCTTC.

This clonotype was found many times. J is TRBJ2-7 and V is TRBV7-2; 7 nucleotides agree with TRBD1. Germline CDR1 is SGHTA and CDR2 is FQGNSA. V trimming: 5 bases; J trimming: 4 bases; junction bases outside the gene matches: 11. This CDR3 contains 15 residues. CDR3 in amino acids: CASSLKTQGEYEQYF. CDR3 nucleotides: TGTGCCAGCAGCCTTAAGACTCAGGGGGAATACGAGCAGTACTTC.

This clonotype occurred many times. This rearrangement joins TRBV7-6 to TRBJ2-3, with TRBD2 matching over 13 bases. Germline V gene lookup returns CDR1 SGHVS and CDR2 FNYEAQ. This CDR3 has 16 amino acids. The V and J ends lost 4 bases and 0 bases, in that order; junction bases with no gene match: 1. As DNA, the CDR3 is TGTGCCAGCAGCTCGGGACTAGCGGGAAGCACAGATACGCAGTATTTT. Protein: CASSSGLAGSTDTQYF.

The chain carries TRBV20-1 and TRBJ1-2; D might be TRBD1 (6 bases). In germline, CDR1 is DFQATT, CDR2 SNEGSKA (reference sequence). V was clipped by 2 bases and J by 2 bases, with 9 bases between them. This CDR3 contains 13 residues. The chain's CDR3 is CSARFGTNYGYTF. The CDR3 DNA reads TGCAGTGCTAGATTTGGGACAAACTATGGCTACACCTTC.

This clonotype has at least ten counts. The V gene is TRBV6-5, the J gene TRBJ2-3; 8 bases map to TRBD1. This CDR3 comprises 15 residues. Germline trimming cut 3 bases from V and 1 base from J; bases unmatched to any gene: 3. CDR1 and CDR2 from the germline V gene are MNHEY and SVGAGI. CDR3 in amino acids: CASSYSDRGTDTQYF. CDR3 nucleotide sequence: TGTGCCAGCAGTTATTCGGACAGGGGCACAGATACGCAGTATTTT.

The CDR3 DNA sequence: TGTGCCATCAGTGAGGGACAGGACGTGGGGGCCAACGTCCTGACTTTC. Encoded protein: CAISEGQDVGANVLTF. This chain connects TRBV10-3 to TRBJ2-6; 7 nucleotides line up with TRBD1. From germline, CDR1 is ENHRY and CDR2 SYGVKD. The V segment lost 2 bases and the J segment 4 bases; nucleotides outside the gene matches: 5. CDR3 length equals 16 residues.

This clonotype has a count of ten or more. The chain links TRBV6-1 to TRBJ2-3; D is unresolved. CDR3 length equals 14 residues. In germline, CDR1 is MNHNS, CDR2 SASEGT. V lost 6 bases to trimming and J lost 2 bases, with 12 bases between them. The CDR3 bases are TGTGCCAGCAGACAGTATCGCCACACAGATACGCAGTATTTT. Protein sequence: CASRQYRHTDTQYF.

The chain recombines TRBV12-3 or TRBV12-4 with TRBJ2-4, with D unresolved. Trimming took off 7 bases at V and 7 bases at J, with 20 bases between the two ends. The CDR3 loop spans 15 amino acids. The CDR3 reads CASTLGGPKANIQYF. DNA of the CDR3: TGTGCCAGCACCTTAGGTGGCCCTAAGGCGAACATTCAGTACTTC.